A selection of T cell receptor beta chains follows, all from one sample in a study of cytomegalovirus exposure and HLA in healthy donors. Here immunoSEQ multiplex PCR was the method, and the copy in TCRdb shows in-frame clones only, minus some. Here the sample spans about 270,000 clones, approximately 86% being singletons. The sample was PBMCs. Receptors were obtained from a woman aged 18-30 years in good health and CMV-seronegative. The CDR3 runs from the conserved cysteine through the conserved F or W. A D gene is named only where the DNA matches it firmly. The listing skips clone size in some rows; elsewhere it reads once, few, many or a size class.

D gene | J gene | CDR3 length | clone size | V gene | CDR3 DNA | CDR3 protein
TRBD1 | TRBJ1-4 | 14 | - | TRBV9 | TGTGCCAGCAGCGTCCAAACAGGGGATGAAAAACTGTTTTTT | CASSVQTGDEKLFF
- | TRBJ1-2 | 13 | - | TRBV27 | TGTGCCAGCAGTCATACCGGGAGCTATGGCTACACCTTC | CASSHTGSYGYTF
- | TRBJ1-1 | 11 | - | TRBV5-1 | TGCGCCAGCAGCTCGGACAGTACTCCTTTCTTT | CASSSDSTPFF
- | TRBJ2-5 | 14 | - | TRBV30 | TGTGCCTGGAGTAACTACGTAGGCCAAGAGACCCAGTACTTC | CAWSNYVGQETQYF
TRBD2 | TRBJ2-7 | 15 | - | TRBV7-8 | TGTGCCAGCAGCTTAGGGGTAGCGGGGTTCTACGAGCAGTACTTC | CASSLGVAGFYEQYF
- | TRBJ2-3 | 14 | - | TRBV6-5 | TGTGCCAGCAGTCCACAGGGACGCACAGATACGCAGTATTTT | CASSPQGRTDTQYF
- | TRBJ2-5 | 15 | - | TRBV30 | TGTGCCTGGAGTCAGTTTATCACAGGGCTAGAGACCCAGTACTTC | CAWSQFITGLETQYF
TRBD1 | TRBJ1-5 | 13 | - | TRBV30 | TGTGCCTGGACGCAGGGGGAAGGTCAGCCCCAGCATTTT | CAWTQGEGQPQHF
- | TRBJ1-5 | 15 | - | TRBV7-2 | TGTGCCAGCAGCGGTAACATGTTTAGCAATCAGCCCCAGCATTTT | CASSGNMFSNQPQHF
- | TRBJ2-2 | 15 | - | TRBV6-5 | TGTGCCAGCAGGGACACAGGTCGGAACACCGGGGAGCTGTTTTTT | CASRDTGRNTGELFF
- | TRBJ2-7 | 13 | - | TRBV27 | TGTGCCAGCAGTTTAAACAGGGTAAGCGAGCAGTACTTC | CASSLNRVSEQYF
TRBD2 | TRBJ2-1 | 17 | - | TRBV27 | TGTGCCAGCAGTCTTCGGACTAGCGGGGCCTCCTACAATGAGCAGTTCTTC | CASSLRTSGASYNEQFF
- | TRBJ1-5 | 15 | - | TRBV5-1 | TGCGCCAGCAGCTTGGAGGCAGGGGGCAATCAGCCCCAGCATTTT | CASSLEAGGNQPQHF
TRBD1 | TRBJ2-5 | 13 | - | TRBV29-1 | TGCAGCGTTGTTACAGGGGAAGGGGAGACCCAGTACTTC | CSVVTGEGETQYF
- | TRBJ2-5 | 14 | - | TRBV29-1 | TGCAGCGTTGGCACCTCATACGGTCAAGAGACCCAGTACTTC | CSVGTSYGQETQYF
- | TRBJ2-1 | 11 | - | TRBV20-1 | TGCAGTGCTAGACCCCGTGATGAGCAGTTCTTC | CSARPRDEQFF
- | TRBJ1-2 | 12 | - | TRBV28 | TGTGCCAGCGTTTCCCCTTTTCTTGGCTACACCTTC | CASVSPFLGYTF
TRBD2 | TRBJ2-1 | 15 | few | TRBV5-4 | TGTGCCAGCAGGACGACCGGGGGGGCCCAGAATGAGCAGTTCTTC | CASRTTGGAQNEQFF
- | TRBJ2-2 | 15 | - | TRBV5-4 | TGTGCCAGCAGCTTCGGACTGGCCTACACCGGGGAGCTGTTTTTT | CASSFGLAYTGELFF
TRBD1 | TRBJ1-4 | 18 | - | TRBV5-6 | TGTGCCAGCAGCCGACAATATACTAAGGGACAGGGCGGTGAAAAACTGTTTTTT | CASSRQYTKGQGGEKLFF
- | TRBJ1-2 | 15 | - | TRBV2 | TGTGCCAGCCTGTTTCGTCCGGGACATAAAAATGGCTACACCTTC | CASLFRPGHKNGYTF
TRBD1 | TRBJ1-5 | 14 | - | TRBV28 | TGTGCCAGCAGTTCCGGACAGGGGGATCAGCCCCAGCATTTT | CASSSGQGDQPQHF
- | TRBJ1-1 | 15 | - | TRBV6-5 | TGTGCCACCAACCCAGGGGCCACCGCTAGTACTGAAGCTTTCTTT | CATNPGATASTEAFF
TRBD1 | TRBJ1-2 | 15 | few | TRBV19 | TGTGCCAGTAGTATTCTCGGGACAGACAACTATGGCTACACCTTC | CASSILGTDNYGYTF
TRBD1 | TRBJ1-2 | 12 | - | TRBV7-2 | TGTGCCAGCAGCCCGGGACAGGGGGGCTACACCTTC | CASSPGQGGYTF
- | TRBJ2-7 | 16 | - | TRBV27 | TGTGCCAGCAACTTAGGCGGGCGGACCAGAACCTACGAGCAGTACTTC | CASNLGGRTRTYEQYF
- | TRBJ1-1 | 17 | - | TRBV19 | TGTGCCAGTAGCTCTCTCCCCTACCCAGGGATGAACACTGAAGCTTTCTTT | CASSSLPYPGMNTEAFF
- | TRBJ1-1 | 11 | once | TRBV29-1 | TGCAGCGTTGGAGGAGACACTGAAGCTTTCTTT | CSVGGDTEAFF
- | TRBJ1-1 | 14 | - | TRBV30 | TGTGCCTGGAGTACGGACAGCTGGAACACTGAAGCTTTCTTT | CAWSTDSWNTEAFF
TRBD1 | TRBJ1-1 | 15 | - | TRBV27 | TGTGCCAGCAGTCCCTATCGACAGGGGGACACTGAAGCTTTCTTT | CASSPYRQGDTEAFF
TRBD1 | TRBJ1-6 | 15 | few | TRBV4-3 | TGCGCCAGCAGCCAAATAGGACAGGAGGCTTCACCCCTCCACTTT | CASSQIGQEASPLHF
TRBD2 | TRBJ2-7 | 15 | - | TRBV13 | TGTGCCAGCAGCTTAGGCGCGGGAGTGCTAGCCGAGCAGTACTTC | CASSLGAGVLAEQYF
- | TRBJ2-7 | 14 | few | TRBV7-9 | TGTGCCAGCAGCTTAGAAGAGACTAGGCACGAGCAGTACTTC | CASSLEETRHEQYF
- | TRBJ2-7 | 15 | - | TRBV18 | TGTGCCAGCTCACCGGGACTGCCAACCCCCTACGAGCAGTACTTC | CASSPGLPTPYEQYF
- | TRBJ2-7 | 15 | - | TRBV4-1 | TGCGCCAGCAGCCAAGATCAGGAGGGTCCCTACGAGCAGTACTTC | CASSQDQEGPYEQYF
TRBD1 | TRBJ2-5 | 13 | - | TRBV7-3 | TGTGCCAGCAGCCAACAGGGGGGAGAGACCCAGTACTTC | CASSQQGGETQYF
- | TRBJ2-6 | 15 | - | TRBV10-2 | TGCGCCAGCAGTGACAGGGTCTCTGGGGCCAACGTCCTGACTTTC | CASSDRVSGANVLTF
- | TRBJ1-4 | 16 | - | TRBV15 | TGTGCCACCAGCAGAGATACGGGGGGCGCAAATGAAAAACTGTTTTTT | CATSRDTGGANEKLFF
- | TRBJ2-7 | 15 | - | TRBV5-1 | TGCGCCAGCAGCTTGGAGGAGCGGACCAACTACGAGCAGTACTTC | CASSLEERTNYEQYF
- | TRBJ2-3 | 11 | - | TRBV27 | TGTGCCAGCAGTTTGTATGATACGCAGTATTTT | CASSLYDTQYF
TRBD1 | TRBJ1-4 | 14 | - | TRBV6-5 | TGTGCCAGCAAACTCGGACAGGGGTGGGAAAAACTGTTTTTT | CASKLGQGWEKLFF
TRBD2 | TRBJ2-3 | 16 | - | TRBV7-6 | TGTGCCAGCAGCCGGACCTCTGGACTAGCGGGCGATACGCAGTATTTT | CASSRTSGLAGDTQYF
- | TRBJ1-6 | 17 | few | TRBV9 | TGTGCCAGCAGCCCTCAGGGGCCGAGCTCCTATAATTCACCCCTCCACTTT | CASSPQGPSSYNSPLHF
TRBD1 | TRBJ1-2 | 14 | - | TRBV9 | TGTGCCAGCAGCGCCACAGGGGGAGACTATGGCTACACCTTC | CASSATGGDYGYTF
TRBD2 | TRBJ2-1 | 17 | - | TRBV2 | TGTGCCAGCAGTGCCCTAGCGGGAGCCCTGTCCTACAATGAGCAGTTCTTC | CASSALAGALSYNEQFF
TRBD1 | TRBJ1-5 | 14 | - | TRBV30 | TGTGCCTGGAGTGTACAAGGGGGCCCTTTGTCCCAGCATTTT | CAWSVQGGPLSQHF
TRBD1 | TRBJ1-2 | 17 | - | TRBV27 | TGTGCCAGCAGTTTATTGGTCCCGGGACAGGGGGGAATTGGCTACACCTTC | CASSLLVPGQGGIGYTF
TRBD2 | TRBJ2-7 | 15 | many | TRBV6-1 | TGTGCCAGCAACCAGAGGACTAGCGGGACCTACGAGCAGTACTTC | CASNQRTSGTYEQYF
TRBD1 | TRBJ1-2 | 13 | - | TRBV5-1 | TGCGCCAGCAGCATGGGACAGGCGGAAGGCTACACCTTC | CASSMGQAEGYTF
- | TRBJ2-3 | 15 | - | TRBV4-1 | TGCGCCAGCAGCCAAGATCAGGGGTCCGCAGATACGCAGTATTTT | CASSQDQGSADTQYF